This is a list of T cell receptor beta chains from one sample in a study of cytomegalovirus exposure and HLA in healthy donors. Assay: immunoSEQ multiplex PCR; the TCRdb copy retains only in-frame clones and omits some. The table shows some 140,000 clones, with around 68% occurring only once. Sequencing was done on a sample of PBMCs. All receptors come from a man aged 25 to 45 in good health and CMV-seronegative. The CDR3 runs from the conserved cysteine through the conserved F or W.

>TRBV19|TRBJ2-3
CASSRGGIADTQYF
>TRBV28|TRBJ1-2
CASSPPRASGYTF
>TRBV21-1|TRBJ2-7
CASPPRRASHEQYF
>TRBV7-2|TRBJ2-3
CASSPRLAGAIFTDTQYF
>TRBV5-6|TRBJ2-4
CASSFRFRQGADF
>TRBV27|TRBJ1-4
CASRRTGYATNEKLFF
>TRBV11-3|TRBJ2-2
CASSLVGPPGTGELFF
>TRBV18|TRBJ2-2
CASSPAGTGDTGELFF
>TRBV5-4|TRBJ1-1
CASSLGRGGAEAFF
>TRBV30|TRBJ1-1
CAWSVRQYAEAFF
>TRBV4-3|TRBJ1-4
CASSQDRMGGSTEKLFF
>TRBV27|TRBJ2-7
CASRMDRGGQYF
>TRBV21-1|TRBJ2-5
CASSRQGQETQYF
>TRBV7-9|TRBJ2-2
CASSLTGQGTGELFF
>TRBV5-6|TRBJ1-1
CASWAARNTEAFF
>TRBV5-6|TRBJ1-1
CASSFGKGDTEAFF
>TRBV30|TRBJ2-7
CAWSGQDSSYEQYF
>TRBV5-6|TRBJ2-7
CASSSNGQGRYEQYF
>TRBV27|TRBJ2-7
CASSLGGNRVHEQYF
>TRBV7-9|TRBJ2-5
CASSLAWTSGANF
>TRBV6-4|TRBJ2-7
CASSAVVRIMAEGRSYEQYF
>TRBV10-3|TRBJ2-2
CAISGRTGGEVGELFF
>TRBV19|TRBJ2-5
CASSMGTSGGETQYF
>TRBV5-4|TRBJ1-1
CASSLDQGMNTEAFF
>TRBV6-1|TRBJ1-1
CASSESGGREAFF
>TRBV9|TRBJ1-4
CASSKRGETGLGEKLFF
>TRBV9|TRBJ2-4
CASSPSGQQNIQYF
>TRBV28|TRBJ2-3
CASRDREMTDTQYF
>TRBV28|TRBJ1-2
CASSFQGGNGNYGYTF
>TRBV2|TRBJ2-7
CASIGSGARGYF
>TRBV30|TRBJ2-7
CAWGGTGSNEQYF
>TRBV5-1|TRBJ2-1
CASSPAFSSSYNEQFF
>TRBV18|TRBJ2-7
CASSPPVQNEQYF
>TRBV30|TRBJ2-7
CAWSVLGRGSREQYF
>TRBV19|TRBJ1-3
CASSILKDRGPPSSGNTIYF
>TRBV2|TRBJ2-7
CASRPRGGRGEQYF
>TRBV29-1|TRBJ2-1
CSVDRAGGLAEQFF
>TRBV7-2|TRBJ2-2
CASSPGLAGGAGELFF
>TRBV6-1|TRBJ1-1
CASSETPGQGNTEAFF
>TRBV5-1|NA
CASSFRGQNGYEQYF
>TRBV19|TRBJ1-5
CASSAMTANSNQPQHF
>TRBV29-1|TRBJ1-2
CSADPKQRPLNYGYTF
>TRBV18|TRBJ2-5
CASSPSSGATQYF
>TRBV4-3|TRBJ2-5
CASSQVSEGVLLMETQYF
>TRBV2|TRBJ1-2
CASGGQGTGYGYTF
>TRBV5-1|TRBJ1-2
CASSSGTLSNYGYPF
>TRBV10-3|TRBJ1-1
CAISAPGSNTEAFF
>TRBV7-9|TRBJ2-7
CASSARDYEQYF
>TRBV6-5|TRBJ1-1
CASSPSVNTEAFF
>TRBV5-1|TRBJ1-2
CASSPDREYGYTF
>TRBV27|TRBJ2-7
CASTPVAYEQYF
>TRBV5-5|TRBJ2-7
CASSLGGLDRVAYEQYF
>TRBV9|TRBJ1-2
CASSAFGQGNYGYTF
>TRBV9|TRBJ2-1
CASSPPSGTGKFF